The T cell receptor beta chain under discussion was sequenced for a study of cytomegalovirus exposure and HLA in healthy donors. Note on this clone: What it binds is not known.

Findings and caveats of the study: Researchers reported that a few CMV-associated chains were confirmed in vitro as CMV antigen-specific. Rare TCR sequences predominated, though certain public TCRs were found in many donors.

The donors were members of the validation cohort, which comprised 90 to 150 subjects and was separate from the first cohort of 730 or so subjects. Repertoires were generated with immunoSEQ multiplex PCR, while TCRdb's copy carries only in-frame clones and drops some. In the table there are 110,000 to 150,000 clones, around 90% of which are singletons. The sequence derives from a woman between 18 and 29 years old in good health and CMV-seropositive. Specimen: PBMCs.

CDR3 bases: TGCGCCAGCAGCTTGGATGGCGGGGGCTACAATGAGCAGTTCTTC. Protein sequence: CASSLDGGGYNEQFF. V gene TRBV5-1 combines with J gene TRBJ2-1; 7 bases line up with TRBD2. J was trimmed by 3 bases and V by 0 bases; bases with no gene match: 3. Germline CDR1 and CDR2: SGHRS and YFSETQ. This CDR3 comprises 15 residues.